The clone carrying this TCR beta chain showed up just once. Its antigen is unidentified. Trimming cost V 5 bases and J 4 bases, with 14 bases left between them. CDR1 and CDR2 (germline): SGHTA, FQGNSA. The CDR3 contains 14 residues. Unstimulated Tregs (CD4+CD25+CD127-) and CD4+CD25- non-Tregs were sorted from PBMCs. Clones were sequenced by immunoSEQ multiplex PCR, and TCRdb holds only the in-frame ones, with some missing. In the table there are about 83,000 clones, roughly 98% of which are singletons. This entry belongs to a study of Tregs in tolerant kidney transplant recipients. The study's findings and limits: For some patients, primers changed over time, blocking nucleotide-level comparison.

Sequenced here: CD4+ T cells from blood, sampled before the transplant. The chain carries TRBV7-2 and TRBJ1-2; D is unclear. The sequence derives from a human donor who received a combined kidney and bone marrow transplant. The CDR3: CASSPDGGGYGYTF. CDR3 nucleotide sequence: TGTGCCAGCAGCCCGGATGGAGGAGGCTATGGCTACACCTTC.